The 8 T cell receptor beta chains below come from one sample, sequenced in a study of graft-versus-host responses after intestinal transplantation. Profiling relied on immunoSEQ multiplex PCR, and the TCRdb table lists in-frame clones only, not all of them. The sample includes around 18,000 clones, approximately 86% of them seen just once. From the graft tissue, intraepithelial and lamina propria lymphocytes were released through processing. The sequencing used ileum tissue, collected 17 days after transplant. The receptor source for this set is a human patient who received an intestinal transplant, so some T cells may come from the graft donor.

The chain combines TRBV4-3 with TRBJ2-3; possibly TRBD1 for D (6 bases). CDR1 is LGHNA, CDR2 YSLEER, per germline. V dropped 3 bases and J dropped 1 base, with 17 bases sitting between them. This CDR3 has 17 amino acids. CDR3 bases: TGCGCCAGCAGCCAGTGGGGGCCCGGGGAGTGCACAGATACGCAGTATTTT. Translated, it gives CASSQWGPGECTDTQYF.

The gene calls are TRBV5-1 and TRBJ1-1; D may be TRBD1 (5 bases). This CDR3 region has 14 residues. V lost 4 bases and J lost 8, with 18 bases in between. Germline V gene data show CDR1 as SGHRS and CDR2 as YFSETQ. CDR3 loop: CASSTLGPGAEAFF. The CDR3 DNA follows: TGCGCCAGCAGCACCCTCGGTCCCGGGGCCGAAGCTTTCTTT. The variable domain in full, completed from reference TRBV5-1 and TRBJ1-1, reads KAGVTQTPRYLIKTRGQQVTLSCSPISGHRSVSWYQQTPGQGLQFLFEYFSETQRNKGNFPGRFSGRQFSNSRSEMNVSTLELGDSALYLCASSTLGPGAEAFFGQGTRLTVV.

The chain combines TRBV11-2 with TRBJ2-3, with TRBD2 identical over 8 bases. Germline values: CDR1 SGHAT, CDR2 FQNNGV. CDR3 length equals 16 residues. The V gene end was trimmed by 5 bases and the J gene end by 4 bases; junction bases not matched to a gene: 11. The CDR3 protein is CASSHGPSGSSDTQYF. CDR3 nucleotides: TGTGCCAGCAGCCATGGGCCCAGCGGGAGTTCAGATACGCAGTATTTT.

J is TRBJ2-1 and V is TRBV4-3; 15 bases align to TRBD2. The CDR3 extends over 16 amino acids. Trimming removed 5 bases from V and 8 bases from J; junction bases left unmatched: 7. Germline V CDR1 and CDR2: LGHNA, YSLEER. DNA of the CDR3: TGCGCCAGCAGCTATGGACTAGCGGGAGGGGGGCATGAGCAGTTCTTC. Amino acid sequence: CASSYGLAGGGHEQFF.

CDR3 sequence reads: CASSQDFQGAGYNEQFF. CDR3 nucleotide sequence: TGCGCCAGCAGCCAAGATTTCCAGGGGGCGGGGTACAATGAGCAGTTCTTC. The V and J genes are TRBV4-1 and TRBJ2-1, with TRBD1 matching over 8 bases. This CDR3 has 17 residues. The V and J ends lost 0 bases and 4 bases, in that order; junction bases with no gene match: 8. From germline, CDR1 is MGHRA and CDR2 YSYEKL.

In regard to this clone: The same CDR3 arises from other DNA sequences in this sample as well. V usage is TRBV9 and J usage is TRBJ1-2; maybe TRBD1 (6 bases). Deletions cut 5 bases from V and 5 bases from J, with 19 bases between. Germline CDR1 and CDR2: SGDLS and YYNGEE. The CDR3 consists of 15 residues. This chain's CDR3 is CASSGGFGGPYGYTF. In DNA form, the CDR3 reads TGTGCCAGCAGTGGGGGCTTTGGGGGCCCGTATGGCTACACCTTC. The variable domain in full, completed from reference TRBV9 and TRBJ1-2, reads DSGVTQTPKHLITATGQRVTLRCSPRSGDLSVYWYQQSLDQGLQFLIQYYNGEERAKGNILERFSAQQFPDLHSELNLSSLELGDSALYFCASSGGFGGPYGYTFGSGTRLTVV.

J is TRBJ2-7 and V is TRBV4-1; D uncertain. In germline, CDR1 is MGHRA, CDR2 YSYEKL. The CDR3 totals 14 residues. Trimming pared 3 bases from V and 0 bases from J, leaving 9 bases between. As DNA, the CDR3 is TGCGCCAGCAGCCAGATACAGAACTCCTACGAGCAGTACTTC. This encodes CASSQIQNSYEQYF.

This clone has just one count. The V and J genes are TRBV28 and TRBJ2-1, with a possible D match to TRBD2 (6 bases). The V gene's germline CDR1 is MDHEN and CDR2 SYDVKM. The CDR3 has 15 residues. Deletions cut 4 bases from V and 2 bases from J, with 12 bases between. This CDR3 reads CASSYLANTYNEQFF. CDR3 nucleotide sequence: TGTGCCAGCAGTTACCTAGCGAATACCTACAATGAGCAGTTCTTC.